The subject of this entry is one TCR beta chain. Its antigen specificity is not known. No base-level quality is on record; no much larger clone is a single base apart. These data come from a study of T cell responses to AZD1222 COVID-19 vaccine (dated by TCRdb to about 2021). Study-wide context: Because spike-specific TCR depth and breadth did not differ between the two schedules, AZD1222 recipients who got a second dose at roughly 4 weeks were pooled with those who got a second dose at roughly 12 weeks. A total of 233 trial participants underwent TCR sequencing, of whom 200 to 220 received two doses of AZD1222 and about 25 received two doses of the MenACWY control vaccine. Enrollment into the trials was organized by age into subgroups of 18-55, 56-69 and 70-plus years, and those subgroups contained around 150, 28 and 57 TCR-sequenced participants, respectively. The paper as a whole reports these results and caveats: Spike-specific TCR breadth and depth rose significantly after two AZD1222 doses compared with day 0 and with MenACWY recipients. Participants were mostly white British, with more females than males. The authors suggested clonal diversity may have been underestimated. Conclusions about previously exposed vaccinees are limited because only a handful of AZD1222 recipients were SARS-CoV-2 seropositive at baseline. In the small 56-69-year group, the increase in depth fell short of significance, most likely because of low power. Because no samples from the day 14 peak response were available, repertoires could be characterized only after the peak T cell response. Reportedly, close to half of the unique spike-specific TCRs recognized epitopes lying outside the regions that are mutated in the B.1.351 and B.1.1.7 variants. Vaccine-associated CD4 TCRs spanned the whole spike protein, with dominant responses in regions 160-218 and 743-854.

This specimen's time point label, interpreted: baseline before first vaccination. The vaccinee samples were drawn from two UK trials, COV001 and COV002, one of which was a single-blind randomized controlled phase 2/3 trial testing AZD1222 (ChAdOx1 nCoV-19) in healthy adults. For TCRbeta chain sequencing, PBMC samples were collected from trial participants at day 0 and at day 28 after the second dose. The CDR3 regions of human TCRbeta chains were analyzed by immunosequencing. The paper's processing steps were these. Repertoire TCRs were checked for matches against a reference library of SARS-CoV-2-specific TCRs that had been generated using the MIRA antigen-specificity platform. Breadth was defined as the fraction of unique TCRs that were SARS-CoV-2-associated, and depth was defined as the fraction of total T cells that were SARS-CoV-2-associated. Using the MIRA data, each spike-specific TCR was mapped to the spike region that the TCR reacts to and placed in a CD4 or CD8 class. Log10-transformed breadth and depth values were compared by one-way ANOVA with Sidak's multiple comparisons tests. The table was pulled from immuneACCESS by TCRdb, which kept in-frame rearrangements only. Such tables lose some clones; where checked, under half of the loss comes from unresolved V genes, and the rest has no known cause. The V and J calls and clone size come from that table; D and trimming were worked out from the DNA. The sample data list 100,000 to 150,000 clones, and just over 85% of these were observed just once. Together, the top ten hold over 6.5% of the sample.

The receptor comes from an adult in good health. Sequenced material: peripheral blood, taken on day 0 of AZD1222 vaccination.

The nucleotide sequence is TGTGCCAGCAGCTTGACTAGCGGGTCGGTAGGAGAGACCCAGTACTTC. The translation is CASSLTSGSVGETQYF. The chain links TRBV7-2 with TRBJ2-5, and 10 junctional nucleotides match TRBD2. CDR1 and CDR2 (SGHTA, FQGNSA) derive from the germline V gene. The germline V and J ends show losses of 3 bases and 4 bases respectively, and no gene match explains 8 bases of the junction. Reading from cysteine to phenylalanine, the CDR3 counts 16 amino acids. Only CDR3 DNA is held: 48 bases, read in frame from base 1.